One and the same sample provided the 13 T cell receptor beta chains below, sequenced in a study of blood T cell repertoires in COVID-19. Sequencing was performed with immunoSEQ multiplex PCR; in TCRdb, only in-frame clones are kept and a portion is missing. The repertoire holds 110,000 to 150,000 clones, with 86% as singletons. The sample comprised PBMCs or T cells enriched from blood (not recorded which). These receptors all come from a man aged 45-65 years who had recovered from COVID-19.

The chain carries TRBV30 and TRBJ2-7; 8 bases line up with TRBD1. The CDR3 loop spans 12 amino acids. V trimming: 5 bases; J trimming: 2 bases; junction bases outside the gene matches: 2. In germline, CDR1 is GTSNPN, CDR2 SVGIG (reference sequence). The CDR3 sequence: CAWGQGTYEQYV. The CDR3 region has the DNA TGTGCCTGGGGACAGGGTACCTACGAGCAGTACGTC.

The V gene is TRBV4-3, the J gene TRBJ1-5; TRBD1 agrees at 7 bases. V lost 4 bases to trimming and J lost 4 bases; unmatched junction nucleotides: 7. CDR3 size: 15 residues. The germline V gene encodes CDR1 LGHNA and CDR2 YSLEER. The DNA for the CDR3 is TGCGCCAGCAGCCCGAGACAGGGTGAAAATCAGCCCCAGCATTTT. Translating gives CASSPRQGENQPQHF.

This chain links TRBV5-1 with TRBJ2-2; TRBD2 aligns across 12 bases. The germline gives CDR1 SGHRS, CDR2 YFSETQ. Losses at the gene ends were 1 base for V and 4 bases for J; bases not matched to a gene: 5. The CDR3 loop spans 17 amino acids. The CDR3 bases are TGCGCCAGCAGCTTGACTAGCGGGAGGCCCTCCACCGGGGAGCTGTTTTTT. It yields the protein CASSLTSGRPSTGELFF. Full variable domain (missing parts from reference TRBV5-1 and TRBJ2-2): KAGVTQTPRYLIKTRGQQVTLSCSPISGHRSVSWYQQTPGQGLQFLFEYFSETQRNKGNFPGRFSGRQFSNSRSEMNVSTLELGDSALYLCASSLTSGRPSTGELFFGEGSRLTVL.

The chain couples TRBV7-9 to TRBJ2-4, with D hard to call. The CDR3 is 14 amino acids. The germline V and J ends were trimmed by 4 bases and 0 bases, with 7 bases remaining between them. Germline V gene lookup returns CDR1 SEHNR and CDR2 FQNEAQ (reference sequence). CDR3 in amino acids: CASSSPLAKNIQYF. In DNA form, the CDR3 reads TGTGCCAGCAGCTCCCCGTTAGCCAAAAACATTCAGTACTTC.

The chain joins TRBV28 to TRBJ1-5; 10 bases are a match to TRBD1. V was pared by 6 bases and J by 1 base, with 9 bases of the junction left unmatched. Germline assignment: CDR1 MDHEN and CDR2 SYDVKM. This CDR3 spans 17 amino acids. The chain's CDR3 is CASRSGTGVFSNQPQHF. As DNA, the CDR3 is TGTGCCAGCAGATCCGGGACAGGGGTGTTCAGCAATCAGCCCCAGCATTTT.

This clone appeared once. The rearrangement joins TRBV24-1 to TRBJ1-2; 10 bases fit TRBD1. Trimming removed 3 bases from V and 6 bases from J; junction bases left unmatched: 9. The CDR3 covers 16 residues. The germline V gene encodes CDR1 KGHDR and CDR2 SFDVKD. In DNA form, the CDR3 reads TGTGCCACCAGTGATCCGGGACAGGGGAGCTGGGATGGCTACACCTTC. This sequence encodes CATSDPGQGSWDGYTF.

The chain is built from TRBV28 and TRBJ1-2; no definite D call. The CDR3 sequence is 13 residues long. The germline V gene encodes CDR1 MDHEN and CDR2 SYDVKM. The V end lost 7 bases, the J end lost 1 base, and 10 bases lay between the germline ends. The CDR3 is CASIPLNNYGYTF. The CDR3 DNA is TGTGCCAGCATCCCCTTAAATAACTATGGCTACACCTTC.

The rearrangement joins TRBV3-1 (or the pseudogene TRBV3-2) to TRBJ1-2, with a possible D match to TRBD1 (5 bases). The germline V gene has CDR1 LGHDT and CDR2 YNNKEL (reference sequence). The CDR3 consists of 14 residues. V lost 5 bases and J 4 bases, leaving 14 bases between the germline ends. CDR3 bases: TGTGCCAGCAGCAACCTCCTCGGGGGCTATGGCTACACCTTC. Encoded protein: CASSNLLGGYGYTF.

The CDR3 DNA reads as TGTGCCAGCAGCTTCCACAGGGGTCCCCCCTACAATGAGCAGTTCTTC. Its protein product is CASSFHRGPPYNEQFF. The rearrangement joins TRBV9 to TRBJ2-1; TRBD1 matches at 7 bases. Germline CDR1 and CDR2: SGDLS and YYNGEE. The CDR3 covers 16 residues. Unmatched junction bases numbered 9, after V lost 4 bases and J lost 2 bases.

The V gene is TRBV5-6, the J gene TRBJ1-6, with D possibly matching TRBD1 (6 bases). Germline CDR1 reads SGHDT; CDR2 reads YYEEEE. The CDR3 contains 15 residues. Deletions cut 5 bases from V and 7 bases from J, with 16 bases between. The CDR3, as DNA: TGTGCCAGCAGTTCTGGGGGCTTGGGGAATTCACCCCTCCACTTT. Translated: CASSSGGLGNSPLHF.

The chain joins TRBV5-1 to TRBJ1-6; 7 nucleotides agree with TRBD1. Germline loops: CDR1 SGHRS, CDR2 YFSETQ. The CDR3 contains 14 residues. V was pared by 2 bases and J by 7 bases, with 3 bases of the junction left unmatched. Written as DNA, the CDR3 is TGCGCCAGCAGCTTAGGGACAGCAAATTCACCCCTCCACTTT. Translating gives CASSLGTANSPLHF.

The J gene is TRBJ1-4, the V gene TRBV2, with 8 positions matching TRBD1. This CDR3 has 15 amino acids. Germline lookup yields CDR1 SNHLY and CDR2 FYNNEI. Germline trimming cut 4 bases from V and 8 bases from J; bases unmatched to any gene: 9. The CDR3 protein is CASSGVQGAVEKLFF. CDR3 bases: TGTGCCAGCAGTGGCGTCCAGGGGGCTGTGGAAAAACTGTTTTTT.

V gene TRBV9 combines with J gene TRBJ2-6; no reliable D call. The CDR3 totals 14 residues. V lost 7 bases, J lost 1 base, and 9 bases lay in between. The germline V gene has CDR1 SGDLS and CDR2 YYNGEE. The CDR3 bases are TGTGCCAGCGGGCAACCTTCTGGGGCCAACGTCCTGACTTTC. This translates into CASGQPSGANVLTF.